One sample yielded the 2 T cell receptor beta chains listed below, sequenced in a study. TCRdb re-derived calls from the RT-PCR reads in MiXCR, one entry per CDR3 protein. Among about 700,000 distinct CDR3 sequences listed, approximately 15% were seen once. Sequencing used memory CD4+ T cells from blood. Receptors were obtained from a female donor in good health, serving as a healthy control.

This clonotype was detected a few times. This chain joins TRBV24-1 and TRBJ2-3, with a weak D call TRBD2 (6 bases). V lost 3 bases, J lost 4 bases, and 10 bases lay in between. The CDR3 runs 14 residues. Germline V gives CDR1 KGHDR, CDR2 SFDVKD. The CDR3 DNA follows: TGTGCCACCAGTGATAGACTAGTATCAGATACGCAGTATTTT. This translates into CATSDRLVSDTQYF.

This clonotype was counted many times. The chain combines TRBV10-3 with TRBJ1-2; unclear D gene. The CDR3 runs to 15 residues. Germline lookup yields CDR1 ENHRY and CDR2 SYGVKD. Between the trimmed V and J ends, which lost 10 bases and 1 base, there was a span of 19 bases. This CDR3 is CATGQLREINYGYTF. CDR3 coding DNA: TGTGCCACCGGGCAGCTGAGGGAAATTAACTATGGCTACACCTTC.